This T cell receptor (beta chain) was found in a study of cytomegalovirus exposure and HLA in healthy donors. In the PCR, 60 Vbeta and 13 Jbeta primers were used. Data came from immunoSEQ multiplex PCR; TCRdb stores just in-frame clones and leaves some out. Of 150,000 to 200,000 clones in the sample, around 82% were seen once. This clonotype was obtained from a man over 45 in good health and CMV-seropositive. Sequencing used PBMCs.

CDR3 bases: TGTGCCAGCAGGCTAGACAGCTCCCTCGCCTATGGCTACACCTTC. As protein: CASRLDSSLAYGYTF. The chain joins TRBV6-5 to TRBJ1-2; a possible D gene is TRBD1 (5 bases). The CDR3 covers 15 residues. V lost 6 bases, J lost 4 bases, and 18 bases lay in between. Germline V gene lookup returns CDR1 MNHEY and CDR2 SVGAGI.